This record concerns one T cell receptor (beta chain) sequence. Its specific antigen is unknown. Nothing much larger sits one base from this clone, and base qualities are not available. The CDR3 regions of human TCRbeta chains were analyzed by immunosequencing. Processing in the source paper ran as follows. TCRs in the repertoires were compared against a reference library of SARS-CoV-2-specific TCRs that had been generated with the MIRA antigen-specificity platform. Breadth meant the fraction of unique TCRs that were SARS-CoV-2-associated, whereas depth meant the fraction of total T cells that were SARS-CoV-2-associated. Using the MIRA data, every spike-specific TCR was mapped to the spike region that the TCR reacted to and assigned to either a CD4 or a CD8 class. Log10-transformed breadth and depth values were compared by one-way ANOVA with Sidak's multiple comparisons tests. The table was pulled from immuneACCESS by TCRdb, which kept in-frame rearrangements only. Such tables lose some clones; where checked, under half of the loss comes from unresolved V genes, and the rest has no known cause. Clone size and V and J calls were adopted from that table, with D and trimming inferred from the DNA. This sample comprises 100,000 to 150,000 clones, 92% of them detected only once. The ten largest clones add up to 6% to 9% of the sample.

This record belongs to a study of T cell responses to AZD1222 COVID-19 vaccine (dated by TCRdb to the early 2020s). Background on the whole study: TCR sequencing was performed for approximately 240 trial participants, of whom around 210 were given two doses of AZD1222 and some 25 were given two doses of MenACWY control vaccine. Enrollment into the trials was organized by age into subgroups of 18-55, 56-69 and 70-plus years, and those subgroups contained approximately 160, 26 and 62 TCR-sequenced participants, respectively. The research as a whole found: Reportedly, almost half of the unique spike-specific TCRs recognized epitopes lying outside the regions that are mutated in the B.1.351 and B.1.1.7 variants. The 56-69-year group was small, and its depth increase did not reach significance, likely because of low power. The vaccine-associated CD4 TCRs covered the entire spike protein, and the dominant responses fell in regions 160-218 and 743-854. Conclusions about previously exposed vaccinees are limited, since just 5 or 6 AZD1222 recipients were seropositive for SARS-CoV-2 at baseline. Because no day 14 peak-response samples were available, the repertoires could be characterized only after the peak T cell response. A significant rise in spike-specific TCR breadth and depth was observed after two AZD1222 doses relative to day 0 and relative to MenACWY recipients. Most participants were white British and females outnumbered males, and the authors suggested that clonal diversity may have been underestimated.

The time point label, as the study defines it: about 28 days (+/-7) after the second vaccine dose. AZD1222 recipients with second doses at about 4 weeks or about 12 weeks were pooled, because spike-specific TCR depth and breadth did not differ between schedules. The vaccinee samples were drawn from two UK trials, COV001 and COV002, one of which was a single-blind randomized controlled phase 2/3 trial testing AZD1222 (ChAdOx1 nCoV-19) in healthy adults. For TCRbeta chain sequencing, PBMC samples were collected from trial participants at day 0 and at day 28 after the second dose. V is cut by 1 base and J by 2 bases, and the space between the germline ends is 9 bases. The germline V gene gives CDR1 as KGHSH and CDR2 as LQKENI. The CDR3 holds 15 amino acids from the cysteine to the phenylalanine. Only the CDR3 region is kept as DNA, spanning 45 bases read in frame from base 1.

The TCR sequence derives from an adult who received the AZD1222 COVID-19 vaccine. Specimen: peripheral blood, collected 28 days after the second AZD1222 dose. The chain joins TRBV18 to TRBJ1-3; TRBD1 is perhaps the D gene, given 6 matching bases. The CDR3 region reads CASSPQQGPGNTIYF. The bases read TGTGCCAGCTCACCACAACAGGGTCCTGGAAACACCATATATTTT.